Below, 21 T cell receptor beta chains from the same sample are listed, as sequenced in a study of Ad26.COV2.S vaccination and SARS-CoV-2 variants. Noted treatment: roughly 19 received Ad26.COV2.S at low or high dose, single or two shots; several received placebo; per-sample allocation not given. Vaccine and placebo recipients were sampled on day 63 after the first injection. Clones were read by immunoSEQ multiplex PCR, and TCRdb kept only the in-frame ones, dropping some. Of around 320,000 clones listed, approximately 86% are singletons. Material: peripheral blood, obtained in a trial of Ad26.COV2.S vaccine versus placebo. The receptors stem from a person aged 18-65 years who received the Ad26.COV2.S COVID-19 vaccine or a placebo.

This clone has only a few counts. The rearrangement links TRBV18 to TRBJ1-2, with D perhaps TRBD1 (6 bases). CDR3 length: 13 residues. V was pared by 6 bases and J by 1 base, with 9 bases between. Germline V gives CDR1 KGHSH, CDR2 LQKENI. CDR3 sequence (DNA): TGTGCCAGCTCCCAGGACAGTAACTATGGCTACACCTTC. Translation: CASSQDSNYGYTF.

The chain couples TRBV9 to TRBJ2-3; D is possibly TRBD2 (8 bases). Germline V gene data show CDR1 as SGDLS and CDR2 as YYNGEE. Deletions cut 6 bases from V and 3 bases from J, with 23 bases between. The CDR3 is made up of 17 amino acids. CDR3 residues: CASTGGLDSVGTDTQYF. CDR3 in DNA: TGTGCCAGCACAGGGGGACTAGATAGTGTTGGGACAGATACGCAGTATTTT.

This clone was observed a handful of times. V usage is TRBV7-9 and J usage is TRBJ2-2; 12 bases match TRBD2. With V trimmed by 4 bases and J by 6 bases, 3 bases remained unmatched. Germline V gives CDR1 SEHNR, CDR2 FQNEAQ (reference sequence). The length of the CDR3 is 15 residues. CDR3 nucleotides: TGTGCCAGCAGCTCCGGGACTAGCGGGCCCGGGGAGCTGTTTTTT. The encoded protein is CASSSGTSGPGELFF.

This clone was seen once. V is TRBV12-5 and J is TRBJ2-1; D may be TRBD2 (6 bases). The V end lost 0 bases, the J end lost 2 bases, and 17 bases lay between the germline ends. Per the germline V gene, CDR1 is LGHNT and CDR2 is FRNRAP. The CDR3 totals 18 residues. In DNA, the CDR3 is TGTGCTAGTGGTTTGGTACGGATAGAGGGGAGGACCTACAATGAGCAGTTCTTC. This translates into CASGLVRIEGRTYNEQFF.

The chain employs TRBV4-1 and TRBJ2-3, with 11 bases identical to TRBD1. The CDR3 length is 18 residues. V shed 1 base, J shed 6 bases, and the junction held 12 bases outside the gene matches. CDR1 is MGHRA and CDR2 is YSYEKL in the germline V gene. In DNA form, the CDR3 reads TGCGCCAGCAGCCAAGTTTTCAAAGGACAGGGGGCGGGGGATACGCAGTATTTT. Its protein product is CASSQVFKGQGAGDTQYF.

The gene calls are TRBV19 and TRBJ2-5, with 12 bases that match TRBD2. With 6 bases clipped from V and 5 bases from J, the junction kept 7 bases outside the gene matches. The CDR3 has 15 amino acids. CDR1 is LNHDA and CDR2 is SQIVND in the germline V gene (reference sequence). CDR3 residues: CASRSTGTSGETQYF. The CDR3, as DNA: TGTGCCAGTAGAAGCACCGGGACTAGCGGGGAGACCCAGTACTTC.

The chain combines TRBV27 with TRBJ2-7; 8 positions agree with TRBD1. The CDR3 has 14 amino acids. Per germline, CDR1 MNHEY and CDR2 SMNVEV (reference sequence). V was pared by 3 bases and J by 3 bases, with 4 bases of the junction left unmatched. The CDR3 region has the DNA TGTGCCAGCAGTTTCTATGGACAGGGCTACGAGCAGTACTTC. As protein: CASSFYGQGYEQYF.

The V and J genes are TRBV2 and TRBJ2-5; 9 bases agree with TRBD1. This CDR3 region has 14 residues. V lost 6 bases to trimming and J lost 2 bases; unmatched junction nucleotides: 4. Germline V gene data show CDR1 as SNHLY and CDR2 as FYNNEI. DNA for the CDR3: TGTGCCAGCAGCCTACAGGGGGCACAAGAGACCCAGTACTTC. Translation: CASSLQGAQETQYF. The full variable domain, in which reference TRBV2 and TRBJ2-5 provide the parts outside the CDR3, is EPEVTQTPSHQVTQMGQEVILRCVPISNHLYFYWYRQILGQKVEFLVSFYNNEISEKSEIFDDQFSVERPDGSNFTLKIRSTKLEDSAMYFCASSLQGAQETQYFGPGTRLLVL.

CDR3 loop: CASSPGGRETQYF. The CDR3 nucleotides are TGTGCCAGCAGCCCGGGGGGGCGGGAGACCCAGTACTTC. The chain joins TRBV5-6 to TRBJ2-5; 8 nucleotides agree with TRBD2. Unmatched junction bases numbered 4, after V lost 4 bases and J lost 5 bases. Germline V CDR1 and CDR2: SGHDT, YYEEEE. The CDR3 runs to 13 residues. Complete variable domain (other parts from reference TRBV5-6 and TRBJ2-5): DAGVTQSPTHLIKTRGQQVTLRCSPKSGHDTVSWYQQALGQGPQFIFQYYEEEERQRGNFPDRFSGHQFPNYSSELNVNALLLGDSALYLCASSPGGRETQYFGPGTRLLVL.

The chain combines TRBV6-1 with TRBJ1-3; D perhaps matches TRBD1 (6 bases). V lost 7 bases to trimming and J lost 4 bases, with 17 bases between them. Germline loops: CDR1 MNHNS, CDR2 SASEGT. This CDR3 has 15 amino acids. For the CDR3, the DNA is TGTGCCAGCACCAAGCGGGGGGCTGAGGGAAACACCATATATTTT. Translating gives CASTKRGAEGNTIYF.

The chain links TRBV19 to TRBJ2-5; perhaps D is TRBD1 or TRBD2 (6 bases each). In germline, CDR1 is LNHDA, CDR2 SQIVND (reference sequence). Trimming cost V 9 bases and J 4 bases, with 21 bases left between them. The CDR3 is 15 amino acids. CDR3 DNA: TGTGCCAGCGGGTCGGGGGCAGTTCCAAGAGAGACCCAGTACTTC. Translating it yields CASGSGAVPRETQYF. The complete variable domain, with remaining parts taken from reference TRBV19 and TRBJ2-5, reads DGGITQSPKYLFRKEGQNVTLSCEQNLNHDAMYWYRQDPGQGLRLIYYSQIVNDFQKGDIAEGYSVSREKKESFPLTVTSAQKNPTAFYLCASGSGAVPRETQYFGPGTRLLVL.

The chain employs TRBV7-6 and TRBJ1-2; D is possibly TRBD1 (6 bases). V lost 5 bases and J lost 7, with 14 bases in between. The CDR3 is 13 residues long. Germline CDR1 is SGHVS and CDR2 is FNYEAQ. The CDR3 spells CASSATGNGGYTF. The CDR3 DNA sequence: TGTGCCAGCAGCGCCACAGGGAACGGTGGCTACACCTTC. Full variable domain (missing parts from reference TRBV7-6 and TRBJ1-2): GAGVSQSPRYKVTKRGQDVALRCDPISGHVSLYWYRQALGQGPEFLTYFNYEAQQDKSGLPNDRFSAERPEGSISTLTIQRTEQRDSAMYRCASSATGNGGYTFGSGTRLTVV.

The CDR3 loop reads CASSDPGQNTGELFF. The CDR3 DNA follows: TGTGCCAGTAGTGACCCCGGACAGAACACCGGGGAGCTGTTTTTT. The chain joins TRBV19 to TRBJ2-2; possible D gene TRBD1, 5 bases. The CDR3 length is 15 residues. Germline V gives CDR1 LNHDA, CDR2 SQIVND (reference sequence). V lost 5 bases and J 1 base, leaving 11 bases between the germline ends.

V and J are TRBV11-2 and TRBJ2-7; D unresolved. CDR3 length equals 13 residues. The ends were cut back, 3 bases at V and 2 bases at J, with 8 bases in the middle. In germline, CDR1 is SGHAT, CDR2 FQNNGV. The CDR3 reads CASSFGRTYEQYF. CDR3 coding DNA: TGTGCCAGCAGCTTTGGCAGAACCTACGAGCAGTACTTC.

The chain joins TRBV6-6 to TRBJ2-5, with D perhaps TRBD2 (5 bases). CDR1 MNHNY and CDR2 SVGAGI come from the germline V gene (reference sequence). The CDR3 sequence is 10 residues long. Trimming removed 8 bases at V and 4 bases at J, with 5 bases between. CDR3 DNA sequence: TGTGCCAGCGGAGGAGAGACCCAGTACTTC. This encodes CASGGETQYF.

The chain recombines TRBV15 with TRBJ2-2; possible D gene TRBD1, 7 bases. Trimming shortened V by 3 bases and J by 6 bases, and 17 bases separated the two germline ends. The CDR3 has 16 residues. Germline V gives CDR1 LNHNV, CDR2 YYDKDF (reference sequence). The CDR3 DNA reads TGTGCCACCAGCAGCGGGGCCGGCAGGGGGGCCGGGGAGCTGTTTTTT. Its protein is CATSSGAGRGAGELFF.

CDR3: CASSFTDSYEQYF. CDR3 nucleotide sequence: TGTGCCAGCAGCTTTACGGACAGCTACGAGCAGTACTTC. The chain combines TRBV13 with TRBJ2-7; maybe TRBD1 (6 bases). Trimming stripped 3 bases from V and 3 bases from J, with 9 bases between. This CDR3 has 13 residues. CDR1 PRHDT and CDR2 FYEKMQ come from the germline V gene (reference sequence). Full variable domain (remainder filled in from reference TRBV13 and TRBJ2-7): AAGVIQSPRHLIKEKRETATLKCYPIPRHDTVYWYQQGPGQDPQFLISFYEKMQSDKGSIPDRFSAQQFSDYHSELNMSSLELGDSALYFCASSFTDSYEQYFGPGTRLTVT.

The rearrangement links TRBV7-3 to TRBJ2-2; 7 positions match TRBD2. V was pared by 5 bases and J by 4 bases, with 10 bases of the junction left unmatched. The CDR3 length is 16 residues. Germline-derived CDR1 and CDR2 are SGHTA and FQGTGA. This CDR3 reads CASSEAGRAGTGELFF. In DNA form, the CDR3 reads TGTGCCAGCAGCGAAGCGGGACGCGCCGGCACCGGGGAGCTGTTTTTT.

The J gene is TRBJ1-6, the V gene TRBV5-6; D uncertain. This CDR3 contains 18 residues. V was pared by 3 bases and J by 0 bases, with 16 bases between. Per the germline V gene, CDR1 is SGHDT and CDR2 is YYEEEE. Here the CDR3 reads CASSSVTGSSSYNSPLHF. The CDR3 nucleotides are TGTGCCAGCAGCTCCGTGACGGGGTCAAGCTCCTATAATTCACCCCTCCACTTT.

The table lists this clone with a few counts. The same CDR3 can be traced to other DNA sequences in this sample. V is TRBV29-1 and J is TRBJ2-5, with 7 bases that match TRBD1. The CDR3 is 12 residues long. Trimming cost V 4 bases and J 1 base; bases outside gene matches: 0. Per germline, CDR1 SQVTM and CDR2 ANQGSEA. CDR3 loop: CSVGQGQETQYF. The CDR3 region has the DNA TGCAGCGTTGGACAGGGCCAAGAGACCCAGTACTTC.

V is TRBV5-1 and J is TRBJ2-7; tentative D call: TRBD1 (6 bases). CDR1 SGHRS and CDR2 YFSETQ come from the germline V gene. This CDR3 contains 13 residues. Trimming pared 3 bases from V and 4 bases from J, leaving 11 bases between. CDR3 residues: CASSSRGQYEQYF. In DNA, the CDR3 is TGCGCCAGCAGCTCACGAGGACAGTACGAGCAGTACTTC.